This TCR beta chain was found in a study of blood T cell repertoires in COVID-19. Study at large: Sources were T cells, B-cell-depleted T cells, or PBMCs; the material itself was cDNA or gDNA.

The repertoire was sequenced with immunoSEQ multiplex PCR; TCRdb's copy has only in-frame clones and lacks some. Here the sample spans some 270,000 clones, around 84% being singletons. Germline lookup yields CDR1 SGHNT and CDR2 YENEEA. Unmatched junction bases numbered 0, after V lost 5 bases and J lost 1 base. The CDR3 contains 14 residues. Sequenced input: PBMCs or T cells enriched from blood (not recorded which). This receptor was obtained from a woman aged 45-65 years who had been exposed to COVID-19. V gene TRBV11-3 combines with J gene TRBJ2-2; 8 nucleotides line up with TRBD2. The CDR3 region has the DNA TGTGCCAGCAGCGCGGGGGGGAACACCGGGGAGCTGTTTTTT. Its translation: CASSAGGNTGELFF.